What follows is one T cell receptor beta chain and its context. Its antigen has not been determined. Base quality data are lacking; no much larger clone is found one base away. The entry originates in a study of cytomegalovirus exposure and HLA in healthy donors (dated by TCRdb to about 2017). About the full investigation: According to an earlier analysis of around 600 of the donors, roughly 180 million T cells yielded roughly 110 million unique TCR beta sequences and roughly 280 Gb of sequence data. A later genetic analysis used genome-wide SNP genotypes for about 60% of the roughly 700 donors, treating that subset as a discovery cohort. A later analysis re-analyzed previously published TCR beta repertoires from 550 to 700 donors and added high-resolution HLA genotyping to study TCR occurrence patterns. Among 398 genotyped donors of the cohort, an average of approximately 200,000 unique TCR beta nucleotide sequences was sequenced per donor, of which approximately 19% were non-productive. Class I and class II HLA loci were covered by the typing at four-digit resolution. All discovery cohort repertoires had been generated on a single sequencing platform. A separate validation cohort of over a hundred different subjects was used in addition to the approximately 610-subject first cohort. Donor age, sex, ethnicity and CMV serostatus were collected together with the repertoire data. Typing coverage varied by locus: roughly 620-640 donors for A, B, C, DRB1 and DQB1; approximately 500 for DQA1; 600 to 610 for DPA1; more than 450 for DPB1. The study was designed to test whether signatures of past pathogen exposure could be identified by cataloging public T cell receptors. Because of strong linkage in the cohort, roughly five DR-DQ haplotypes were treated as single units for association and clustering. The study profiled the T cell repertoires of 500 to 800 subjects by immunosequencing and related them to cytomegalovirus serostatus. The study combined high-throughput TCR immunosequencing, statistical association of individual TCRs with disease status, and machine learning to predict cytomegalovirus infection status. The genetic ancestry cluster associated with self-reported Caucasian donors included 65% to 90% of the roughly 400 genotyped donors. An earlier analysis of a few hundred of the donors applied high-throughput TCR beta sequencing to assess whether each TCR beta V gene segment acted as functional or pseudogenic. Approximately 300 gigabases of sequencing data and 70 million to 100 million unique TCR sequences made up an early release that covered some 640 HLA-typed donors. Rather than using new phenotypic data, the later analysis identified candidate immune exposures from TCR beta sequences and from how often those sequences occurred across donors. General study outcomes and caveats: Because HLA typing was missing for some donors at each locus, association tests included only the typed subset. The presence/absence analyses assumed that sequencing depth was roughly uniform across donors, and that assumption may not be true. An association between a missense DCLRE1C variant and V-gene and J-gene trimming of TCR beta chains was found in a later genetic analysis and replicated in an independent cohort. CMV serostatus was the only immune exposure information available for the cohort. In a later analysis, several top co-occurrence clusters were reported to appear linked to parvovirus B19, influenza, CMV and Epstein-Barr virus. In this cohort, only TCR beta chains were sequenced, and detectable features were limited by the absence of alpha or paired-chain data. Assigning TCR associations to individual alleles was difficult when HLA alleles, especially DR and DQ, strongly co-occurred. In a later analysis, HLA-associated TCR beta chains were found to be more clonally expanded and to have lower generation probabilities than equally common non-associated chains. According to a later analysis, most CMV-associated TCR beta chains appeared to be HLA-restricted, and the HLA associations seemed to be driven largely by CMV exposure. A cluster of highly shared sequence variants was judged likely to represent a technical artifact of the sequencing pipeline. Linkage disequilibrium might explain the correlated functional status among segregating V segments, but an unknown experimental factor could not be excluded. A few of the identified cytomegalovirus-associated TCR beta chains were confirmed in vitro to be specific for cytomegalovirus antigens. Most TCR sequences were observed very rarely across donors, whereas some public TCRs were present in many individuals. A further reported finding was that TCR beta sequences accurately predicted the HLA-A and HLA-B alleles for most subjects in the first cohort. In an earlier analysis of roughly 500 of the donors, most TCR beta V segments appeared in productive rearrangements about 90% or about 30% of the time, broadly matching IMGT annotations. The earlier analysis of 587 of the donors excluded around 17 rarely observed V segments, including chromosome 9 orphons, because counts were too low. At a false discovery rate of 0.05, a later analysis linked some 17,000 TCR beta sequences to specific HLA alleles. A total of 164 TCR beta chains were listed by the study as associated with cytomegalovirus. In a later genetic analysis, fewer N-insertions in productive TCRs were reported among donors in an Asian-associated ancestry cluster than the approximately 630-donor mean. The authors suggested that the approach could potentially be extended to other disease states and immunological phenotypes. A later analysis found that TCR association rates varied across HLA loci, with DRB1 alleles showing the most associated TCRs and HLA-C alleles the fewest. The classifier was reported to diagnose cytomegalovirus status with high specificity and sensitivity in both the original cohort and the validation cohort.

In total, approximately 690 healthy bone marrow donors made up the cohort. All cohort members were sampled while nominally healthy, although unrecorded immune exposures were likely present. The donor was CMV seropositive and belonged to the group of over 250 seropositive cohort members. A peripheral blood sample was provided by each donor, and peripheral blood mononuclear cells were used for TCR beta sequencing. The Qiagen DNeasy Blood Extraction Kit was used to extract genomic DNA from the blood cell samples. The protocol used for the library was the immunoSEQ multiplex PCR assay. For the multiplex PCR, a mixture combining 60 forward primers for TCR Vbeta segments and 13 reverse primers for TCR Jbeta segments was used. The CDR3 region of rearranged TCR beta genes was amplified from genomic DNA by a multiplex PCR assay. The amplified TCR beta libraries were sequenced on the Illumina HiSeq System as 87-base-pair reads. Concerning the study's data processing: A later analysis counted about 80 million unique TCR beta chains across the approximately 700 repertoires, and some 11 million of these chains were shared by at least two donors. To remove PCR and sequencing errors, raw reads were error-corrected and collapsed into unique sequences using a nearest-neighbor algorithm that merged closely related sequences. V, D and J gene segments were assigned by aligning CDR3 sequences to IMGT reference sequences. For a sequence to be retained, at least a six-nucleotide match to both a V gene segment and a J gene segment was required. Rearrangements were called productive when the CDR3 lacked stop codons and stayed in frame with V and J; all others were non-productive. Following IMGT convention, CDR3 was defined as the stretch from the second conserved V-encoded cysteine to the conserved J-encoded phenylalanine. The earlier analysis of roughly 590 of the donors excluded any sequence lacking an unambiguous match to a single V gene segment. In an earlier analysis of 450 to 750 of the donors, a V segment was called functional when productive rearrangements were above 56.7%, and segregating when the standard deviation between donors exceeded 5%. A statistical classification framework was built to diagnose cytomegalovirus status from the catalog of TCR beta chain sequences. In a later analysis, V and J genes were assigned by comparing TCR nucleotide sequences against IMGT/GENE-DB human TR gene sequences. A later analysis assigned CDR3 sequences and most-parsimonious VDJ recombination scenarios with the TCRdist pipeline. In a later analysis, each TCR beta chain was defined by its CDR3 amino acid sequence together with its V-gene family, and reads without a unique V-gene family were excluded. To address suspected cross-contamination and a sequencing artifact, a later analysis removed 592 highly shared, low-generation-probability nucleotide sequences. In a later analysis, a clonal expansion index was calculated for each public chain from normalized within-repertoire ranks of inferred template counts. Generation probabilities in a later analysis came from a VDJ recombination model fitted to out-of-frame rearrangements, and those results were checked against IGoR. In a later analysis, hypergeometric tests were used to score TCR-TCR, TCR-HLA and TCR-CMV co-occurrence, with a repertoire-size bias correction applied to TCR pairs. In a later analysis, false discovery rates were estimated by permuting HLA or CMV assignments 20 times. In a later analysis, co-occurring TCRs were grouped using DBSCAN, with TCRdist sequence similarity added in when clustering inside HLA-allele-positive subsets. For co-occurrence clustering, repertoires with fewer than 30,000 or more than 120,000 public chains were excluded, along with roughly 5 repertoires with anomalous nucleotide sharing. TCRdb holds this immuneACCESS table with in-frame rearrangements only. Some clones are missing; in checked studies, unresolved V genes explain under half, and the rest has no known cause. That table furnishes V, J and clone size, whereas the DNA furnished D and trimming. Present in this sample are approximately 280,000 clones, roughly 90% of which were seen just once. Roughly 4% of the sample belongs to the ten largest clones.

The clonotype was recovered from a man between 35 and 55 years old in good health and CMV-seropositive. Source material: PBMCs.

The CDR3 has the sequence CSVEEAGGQETQYF. The DNA sequence is TGCAGCGTTGAAGAGGCGGGAGGCCAAGAGACCCAGTACTTC. Rearrangement joined TRBV29-1 to TRBJ2-5, with 8 bases aligning to TRBD2. The CDR3, from cysteine to phenylalanine, totals 14 residues. CDR3 DNA is the only sequence kept; it has 42 bases, read in frame from the first base. The CDR1 and CDR2 encoded by the germline V gene are SQVTM and ANQGSEA. The junction shows trimming of 0 bases on V and 1 base on J, and the gene matches do not reach 1 base of it.